This TCR beta chain is drawn from a study of blood T cell repertoires in COVID-19 (dated by TCRdb to 2020 to 2022). Regarding the research as a whole: Collaborator samples came from the United States, Italy and Spain and covered acute and convalescent phases of COVID-19. The dataset comprised deeply sampled blood TCRbeta repertoires from subjects exposed to, actively infected with, or recovered from COVID-19. Where HLA class I and class II types were available, the types were taken from metadata supplied by the sample provider, not from assay-based typing. The material from the prospective study consisted of cDNA or gDNA derived from T cells, B-cell-depleted T cells, or PBMCs. The repertoires were made available in a free public database intended to serve as a resource for research on the immune response to SARS-CoV-2. Nearly every sample came with metadata listing a de-identified subject ID, COVID-19 status, age in years and sex. The samples were drawn from two sources: the first 160 participants of the ongoing ImmuneRACE study, and approximately 1,300 subjects contributed by 6 global collaborators.

The immunoSEQ Assay, a bias-controlled multiplex PCR, was used to amplify TCRbeta CDR3 regions from genomic DNA. On the study's bioinformatics: Within the assay, amplification of reference gene primers was used to estimate how many nucleated cells each sample contained. Sequence reads were collapsed and filtered to measure the absolute abundance of every unique TCRbeta CDR3 rearrangement. For each sample, productive Simpson clonality was calculated as the square root of Simpson's diversity index over productive rearrangements. TCRdb took over this immuneACCESS table, retaining in-frame rearrangements with V and J assigned. Such tables are incomplete; in checked studies, under half of the missing clones stem from an unresolved V gene, and the remainder is unexplained. The V and J calls and clone size are taken from that table; D and trimming were inferred from the DNA. For this sample there are about 120,000 clones; around 81% appear just once. About a sixth of the sample belongs to the ten largest clones.

Trimming takes 4 bases off V and 5 bases off J; junction bases not matched to a gene: 12. From its cysteine to its phenylalanine, the CDR3 spans 17 amino acids. The DNA shown is the 51-base CDR3, in frame from base 1. The germline V gene specifies SGHNT as CDR1 and YENEEA as CDR2. As regards this clone: Its antigen target is currently unknown. No base-level quality is on record; no much larger clone is a single base apart.

What the research found in general, with its limitations: The amount of clinical and demographic metadata varied by source and participant and was provided uncurated.

One collaborating source in Seattle enrolled patients while the patients were actively infected and followed the patients over time throughout the course of disease. The collaborating institutions used their own protocols to collect whole blood in K2EDTA tubes. For TCRbeta analysis, collaborators shipped samples in one of three forms: frozen whole blood, isolated PBMCs, or DNA extracted from either of those sample types. Recombination linked TRBV11-3 to TRBJ2-1, and TRBD1 aligns with 9 junction nucleotides. The sequence was obtained from a man between 25 and 39 years old with COVID-19, enrolled during active disease. The sequenced sample consisted of peripheral blood. Here the CDR3 is given as CASSSIGAGQGHNEQFF. The nucleotides are TGTGCCAGCAGCTCCATTGGGGCCGGACAGGGGCACAATGAGCAGTTCTTC.